A selection of T cell receptor beta chains follows, all from one sample in a study of blood T cells in healthy people across ages. Using its own MiXCR run on the 5' RACE reads, TCRdb lists one record per CDR3 protein. The sample gives some 1.5 million distinct CDR3 sequences, about 30% of which show up once; about 8% is in the top ten. The sequenced material came from blood. These receptors were collected from a woman in her twenties or thirties in good health. The CDR3 runs from the conserved cysteine through the conserved F or W. The D gene is left open where the match is weak. Clone size is stated in some rows and not others, as once, few, many or a class when expanded.

j_gene: TRBJ2-5
v_gene: TRBV20-1
len: 12
abundance: NA
d_gene: NA
CDR3aa: CSARLIQETQYF
CDR3nt: TGCAGTGCTAGACTAATTCAAGAGACCCAGTACTTC

j_gene: TRBJ1-2
v_gene: TRBV6-6
len: 15
abundance: NA
d_gene: TRBD1
CDR3aa: CASIQNTGGRSGYTF
CDR3nt: TGTGCCAGCATCCAGAATACAGGGGGACGGAGTGGCTACACCTTC

j_gene: TRBJ2-1
v_gene: TRBV3-1
len: 14
abundance: NA
d_gene: NA
CDR3aa: CASSQDRPYNEQFF
CDR3nt: TGTGCCAGCAGCCAAGATCGACCGTACAATGAGCAGTTCTTC

j_gene: TRBJ1-2
v_gene: TRBV5-1
len: 14
abundance: NA
d_gene: NA
CDR3aa: CASSLTDTGYGYTF
CDR3nt: TGCGCCAGCAGCTTGACAGACACGGGTTATGGCTACACCTTC

j_gene: TRBJ2-1
v_gene: TRBV12-3/TRBV12-4
len: 16
abundance: NA
d_gene: TRBD2
CDR3aa: CASSLGVGGGQNEQFF
CDR3nt: TGTGCCAGCAGCTTAGGGGTGGGCGGGGGTCAAAATGAGCAGTTCTTC

j_gene: TRBJ1-5
v_gene: TRBV7-2
len: 14
abundance: many
d_gene: NA
CDR3aa: CASSSGQLNQPQHF
CDR3nt: TGTGCCAGCAGTTCCGGACAACTCAATCAGCCCCAGCATTTT

j_gene: TRBJ1-5
v_gene: TRBV12-3/TRBV12-4
len: 15
abundance: few
d_gene: NA
CDR3aa: CASSPPGPSNQPQHF
CDR3nt: TGTGCCAGCAGTCCCCCCGGCCCCAGCAATCAGCCCCAGCATTTT

j_gene: TRBJ2-7
v_gene: TRBV20-1
len: 13
abundance: few
d_gene: NA
CDR3aa: CSIVSWPSYEQYF
CDR3nt: TGCAGCATAGTCAGCTGGCCCTCCTACGAGCAGTACTTC

j_gene: TRBJ1-5
v_gene: TRBV25-1
len: 13
abundance: few
d_gene: NA
CDR3aa: CASSVGRAQPQHF
CDR3nt: TGTGCCAGCAGTGTAGGCAGGGCCCAGCCCCAGCATTTT

j_gene: TRBJ2-1
v_gene: TRBV11-2
len: 14
abundance: NA
d_gene: NA
CDR3aa: CASSLTPGDNEQFF
CDR3nt: TGTGCCAGCAGCTTGACCCCCGGGGACAATGAGCAGTTCTTC

j_gene: TRBJ2-1
v_gene: TRBV9
len: 16
abundance: NA
d_gene: NA
CDR3aa: CASSPGVNQAYNEQFF
CDR3nt: TGTGCCAGCAGCCCGGGGGTTAATCAAGCCTACAATGAGCAGTTCTTC

j_gene: TRBJ2-7
v_gene: TRBV6-6
len: 11
abundance: many
d_gene: NA
CDR3aa: CASRHNSKQYF
CDR3nt: TGTGCCAGCAGGCATAATAGCAAGCAGTACTTC

j_gene: TRBJ1-1
v_gene: TRBV6-5
len: 12
abundance: NA
d_gene: TRBD1
CDR3aa: CASSYRQGEAFF
CDR3nt: TGTGCCAGCAGTTACCGACAGGGTGAAGCTTTCTTT

j_gene: TRBJ2-7
v_gene: TRBV2
len: 15
abundance: NA
d_gene: NA
CDR3aa: CASSEWAETYNEQYF
CDR3nt: TGTGCCAGCAGTGAATGGGCGGAAACCTACAATGAGCAGTACTTC

j_gene: TRBJ2-1
v_gene: TRBV9
len: 16
abundance: few
d_gene: NA
CDR3aa: CASSVETGGSYNEQFF
CDR3nt: TGTGCCAGCAGCGTAGAAACGGGCGGAAGCTACAATGAGCAGTTCTTC

j_gene: TRBJ2-7
v_gene: TRBV7-9
len: 15
abundance: few
d_gene: TRBD2
CDR3aa: CASSPVLGLAYEQYF
CDR3nt: TGTGCCAGCAGCCCCGTTTTGGGACTAGCCTACGAGCAGTACTTC

j_gene: TRBJ2-1
v_gene: TRBV24-1
len: 13
abundance: many
d_gene: NA
CDR3aa: CATSERQRREQFF
CDR3nt: TGTGCCACCAGTGAGCGTCAGCGGAGAGAGCAGTTCTTC

j_gene: TRBJ2-1
v_gene: TRBV12-3/TRBV12-4
len: 15
abundance: NA
d_gene: TRBD1
CDR3aa: CASSLRQGLSNEQFF
CDR3nt: TGTGCCAGCAGTTTAAGACAGGGGCTTAGTAATGAGCAGTTCTTC

j_gene: TRBJ2-7
v_gene: TRBV7-2
len: 14
abundance: few
d_gene: NA
CDR3aa: CASSSSPGGFEQYF
CDR3nt: TGTGCCAGCAGCTCATCCCCGGGGGGCTTCGAGCAGTACTTC

j_gene: TRBJ1-5
v_gene: TRBV12-3/TRBV12-4
len: 14
abundance: few
d_gene: NA
CDR3aa: CASSFGAEVQPQHF
CDR3nt: TGTGCCAGCAGTTTTGGGGCAGAGGTTCAGCCCCAGCATTTT

j_gene: TRBJ2-6
v_gene: TRBV6-1
len: 16
abundance: many
d_gene: NA
CDR3aa: CASSESGAPGANVLTF
CDR3nt: TGTGCCAGCAGCGAGTCGGGGGCGCCTGGGGCCAACGTCCTGACTTTC

j_gene: TRBJ2-3
v_gene: TRBV12-3/TRBV12-4
len: 16
abundance: NA
d_gene: TRBD1
CDR3aa: CASSLNPGTGADTQYF
CDR3nt: TGTGCCAGCAGTTTAAACCCCGGGACAGGGGCAGATACGCAGTATTTT

j_gene: TRBJ2-1
v_gene: TRBV4-2
len: 16
abundance: NA
d_gene: TRBD1
CDR3aa: CASSQDKGAGYNEQFF
CDR3nt: TGTGCCAGCAGCCAAGATAAGGGGGCGGGCTACAATGAGCAGTTCTTC

j_gene: TRBJ2-2
v_gene: TRBV7-9
len: 15
abundance: NA
d_gene: NA
CDR3aa: CASSLEAGNAGELFF
CDR3nt: TGTGCCAGCAGTCTTGAGGCGGGGAACGCCGGGGAGCTGTTTTTT

j_gene: TRBJ2-7
v_gene: TRBV12-5
len: 15
abundance: many
d_gene: NA
CDR3aa: CASGFQPRPTYEQYF
CDR3nt: TGTGCTAGTGGTTTCCAGCCCCGACCTACCTACGAGCAGTACTTC

j_gene: TRBJ1-1
v_gene: TRBV7-3
len: 13
abundance: many
d_gene: NA
CDR3aa: CASSLDSNTEAFF
CDR3nt: TGTGCCAGCAGCTTAGACAGTAACACTGAAGCTTTCTTT

j_gene: TRBJ2-1
v_gene: TRBV5-1
len: 15
abundance: NA
d_gene: TRBD1
CDR3aa: CASSLGDRINNEQFF
CDR3nt: TGCGCCAGCAGCTTGGGGGACAGAATCAACAATGAGCAGTTCTTC

j_gene: TRBJ2-1
v_gene: TRBV7-2
len: 16
abundance: NA
d_gene: NA
CDR3aa: CASTRGTGAGRNEQFF
CDR3nt: TGTGCCAGCACCCGGGGAACAGGGGCGGGGAGAAATGAGCAGTTCTTC

j_gene: TRBJ2-4
v_gene: TRBV7-3
len: 15
abundance: many
d_gene: NA
CDR3aa: CASSFRPGTDHIQYF
CDR3nt: TGTGCCAGCAGCTTCCGACCCGGGACTGACCACATTCAGTACTTC

j_gene: TRBJ1-1
v_gene: TRBV7-6
len: 16
abundance: NA
d_gene: TRBD1
CDR3aa: CASSFWTGGASTEAFF
CDR3nt: TGTGCCAGCAGCTTTTGGACAGGGGGCGCCTCCACTGAAGCTTTCTTT

j_gene: TRBJ2-3
v_gene: TRBV4-1
len: 15
abundance: few
d_gene: NA
CDR3aa: CASSQQLAAADTQYF
CDR3nt: TGCGCCAGCAGCCAACAACTAGCTGCGGCAGATACGCAGTATTTT

j_gene: TRBJ2-1
v_gene: TRBV4-3
len: 15
abundance: few
d_gene: NA
CDR3aa: CASSQEPTDTMRQFF
CDR3nt: TGCGCCAGCAGCCAAGAGCCGACTGACACAATGAGGCAGTTCTTC

j_gene: TRBJ2-7
v_gene: TRBV20-1
len: 15
abundance: NA
d_gene: TRBD2
CDR3aa: CSAKRLAGAYNEQYF
CDR3nt: TGCAGTGCCAAGAGGTTAGCGGGAGCCTACAATGAGCAGTACTTC

j_gene: TRBJ2-7
v_gene: TRBV15
len: 16
abundance: many
d_gene: NA
CDR3aa: CATSRDRQVTSYEQYF
CDR3nt: TGTGCCACCAGCAGAGATCGACAGGTGACTTCCTACGAGCAGTACTTC

j_gene: TRBJ2-6
v_gene: TRBV21-1
len: 16
abundance: few
d_gene: NA
CDR3aa: CASSGGLVSGANVLTF
CDR3nt: TGTGCCAGCAGCGGGGGACTGGTCTCTGGGGCCAACGTCCTGACTTTC

j_gene: TRBJ2-1
v_gene: TRBV6-6
len: 14
abundance: NA
d_gene: TRBD2
CDR3aa: CASSYAGESNEQFF
CDR3nt: TGTGCCAGCAGTTACGCGGGGGAATCCAATGAGCAGTTCTTC

j_gene: TRBJ1-1
v_gene: TRBV14
len: 15
abundance: NA
d_gene: TRBD1
CDR3aa: CASADRGHRGTEAFF
CDR3nt: TGTGCCAGCGCGGACAGGGGGCACCGGGGCACTGAAGCTTTCTTT

j_gene: TRBJ1-2
v_gene: TRBV7-2
len: 15
abundance: NA
d_gene: NA
CDR3aa: CASSLGQGFNYGYTF
CDR3nt: TGTGCCAGCAGCCTGGGGCAGGGATTTAACTATGGCTACACCTTC

j_gene: TRBJ2-1
v_gene: TRBV5-1
len: 15
abundance: NA
d_gene: NA
CDR3aa: CASRPSRGAENEQFF
CDR3nt: TGCGCCAGCAGACCCAGTCGGGGGGCGGAGAATGAGCAGTTCTTC

j_gene: TRBJ2-3
v_gene: TRBV2
len: 13
abundance: once
d_gene: NA
CDR3aa: CASSADPVDTQYF
CDR3nt: TGTGCCAGCAGTGCGGACCCGGTCGATACGCAGTATTTT

j_gene: TRBJ2-1
v_gene: TRBV20-1
len: 13
abundance: NA
d_gene: TRBD2
CDR3aa: CSGASGGRVEQFF
CDR3nt: TGCAGTGGGGCTAGCGGGGGGAGGGTTGAGCAGTTCTTC

j_gene: TRBJ1-5
v_gene: TRBV12-3/TRBV12-4
len: 14
abundance: many
d_gene: NA
CDR3aa: CASSLGGVGQPQHF
CDR3nt: TGTGCCAGCAGTTTAGGGGGGGTAGGTCAGCCCCAGCATTTT

j_gene: TRBJ2-5
v_gene: TRBV7-2
len: 15
abundance: many
d_gene: NA
CDR3aa: CASSLNFRQGGTQYF
CDR3nt: TGTGCCAGCAGCTTAAATTTCAGGCAGGGGGGGACCCAGTACTTC

j_gene: TRBJ2-3
v_gene: TRBV7-2
len: 12
abundance: NA
d_gene: NA
CDR3aa: CASSLGAPTQYF
CDR3nt: TGTGCCAGCAGCTTAGGAGCCCCGACGCAGTATTTT

j_gene: TRBJ2-5
v_gene: TRBV12-3/TRBV12-4
len: 16
abundance: few
d_gene: TRBD2
CDR3aa: CASSLPAGGPGVTQYF
CDR3nt: TGTGCCAGCAGTCTCCCCGCGGGGGGGCCCGGGGTGACCCAGTACTTC